This T cell receptor beta chain was recorded in a study of T cells in Graves' hyperthyroidism and ophthalmopathy. As to this clonotype: The target antigen is unknown.

Regarding the study as a whole: The majority of expanded thyroid clonotypes above 0.001 also appeared in blood. Ophthalmopathy was separated from stable hyperthyroidism by a 13 V-J model.

Per the germline V gene, CDR1 is SGHDN and CDR2 is FVKESK. V lost 1 base to trimming and J lost 0 bases, with 7 bases between them. The CDR3 consists of 15 residues. RNA transcripts provided the source from which TCR beta CDR3 regions were amplified. The study used the HTBI primer set for a first-round RT-PCR of the TCR CDR3. TCRdb ran MiXCR on the multiplex PCR reads and lists one entry per CDR3 protein. The sample has over 500,000 distinct CDR3 sequences; roughly 15% are singletons. This clonotype originated in a woman between 40 and 55 years old with Graves' hyperthyroidism. The genes are TRBV14 and TRBJ1-3; D remains unclear. Sample: blood. The CDR3 sequence: CASSQAANSGNTIYF. In DNA form, the CDR3 reads TGTGCCAGCAGCCAAGCGGCCAACTCTGGAAACACCATATATTTT.